These 23 T cell receptor beta chains came from one sample sequenced in a study of blood T cells in healthy people across ages. It was with a sample-barcoded 5' primer and a J-beta primer mix that a second PCR of about 7 to 12 cycles was run. A single record per CDR3 protein comes from TCRdb applying MiXCR to the 5' RACE reads. The data contain roughly 800,000 distinct CDR3 sequences, around 25% of them singletons. The sample was also linked to a second study, of T cells of mothers and their children.

The material sequenced was blood. These receptor sequences come from a boy between 10 and 17 years old in good health.

This sequence joins TRBV6-5 and TRBJ1-4; D perhaps matches TRBD1 (6 bases). CDR1 is MNHEY and CDR2 is SVGAGI in the germline V gene. The CDR3 is 13 residues long. V lost 2 bases and J lost 5, with 6 bases in between. The CDR3: CASSYGQNEKLFF. In DNA, the CDR3 is TGTGCCAGCAGTTACGGACAGAATGAAAAACTGTTTTTT.

The rearrangement joins TRBV18 to TRBJ2-2; 9 bases match TRBD1. Germline assignment: CDR1 KGHSH and CDR2 LQKENI. The CDR3 runs to 17 residues. The trim removed 6 bases at V and 1 base at J, leaving 9 bases unmatched. CDR3 in amino acids: CASSPNRGRGNTGELFF. The CDR3 DNA sequence: TGTGCCAGCTCCCCCAACAGGGGGCGCGGGAACACCGGGGAGCTGTTTTTT.

The chain recombines TRBV12-3 or TRBV12-4 with TRBJ2-2; weak D call: TRBD2 (5 bases). The CDR3 contains 15 residues. V dropped 7 bases and J dropped 4 bases, with 16 bases sitting between them. The CDR3 coding sequence is TGTGCCAGCAAAGGACGGATCGAGGGCACCGGGGAGCTGTTTTTT. It encodes CASKGRIEGTGELFF.

This clonotype was observed a handful of times. The CDR3 spells CASSFLAGAAEQYF. The CDR3 DNA sequence: TGTGCCAGCAGCTTTTTGGCAGGGGCTGCCGAGCAGTACTTC. This rearrangement joins TRBV7-2 to TRBJ2-7; perhaps TRBD1 as D (6 bases). V was pared by 3 bases and J by 6 bases, with 15 bases between. The CDR3 is made up of 14 amino acids. Germline V gene data show CDR1 as SGHTA and CDR2 as FQGNSA.

This chain uses TRBV2 with TRBJ1-2, with D possibly being TRBD1 (6 bases). CDR1 and CDR2 (germline): SNHLY, FYNNEI. The CDR3 is 13 residues long. V shed 4 bases and J shed 7 bases, with 13 bases lying between them. The CDR3 spells CASSGSGDGGYTF. CDR3 DNA: TGTGCCAGCAGTGGGTCAGGGGATGGTGGCTACACCTTC.

The chain recombines TRBV5-5 with TRBJ2-1, with 10 bases fitting TRBD2. V shed 4 bases and J 3 bases; nucleotides not matched to a gene: 10. The CDR3 has 17 residues. The germline V gene encodes CDR1 SGHKS and CDR2 YYEKEE (reference sequence). This CDR3 is CASSLRGLAKNYNEQFF. The CDR3, as DNA: TGTGCCAGCAGCCTGAGGGGACTAGCGAAGAACTACAATGAGCAGTTCTTC.

This clonotype was seen a few times. The V and J genes are TRBV20-1 and TRBJ2-3; no firm D call. Germline V gene sequence: CDR1 DFQATT, CDR2 SNEGSKA (reference sequence). The length of the CDR3 is 17 residues. The V gene lost 0 bases and the J gene lost 0 bases, with 16 bases spanning the gap. CDR3 protein: CSARDLDGPFSTDTQYF. The CDR3 region has the DNA TGCAGTGCTAGAGATCTGGATGGACCATTTAGCACAGATACGCAGTATTTT.

The chain employs TRBV6-2 or TRBV6-3 and TRBJ2-5, with 9 bases fitting TRBD2. This CDR3 contains 17 residues. Germline CDR1 and CDR2: MNHEY and SVGEGT. The trim removed 2 bases at V and 5 bases at J, leaving 12 bases unmatched. CDR3 sequence (DNA): TGTGCCAGCAGTTACCCCTCGTTGTTAGCGGGGGTGGAGACCCAGTACTTC. Its protein product is CASSYPSLLAGVETQYF.

This clonotype has a handful of counts. The chain links TRBV7-2 to TRBJ1-1, with unresolved D. Trimming shortened V by 2 bases and J by 8 bases, and 9 bases separated the two germline ends. Germline V gene data show CDR1 as SGHTA and CDR2 as FQGNSA. This CDR3 contains 12 residues. The CDR3 nucleotides are TGTGCCAGCAGCTTAAGTACGGGGGAAGCTTTCTTT. It yields the protein CASSLSTGEAFF.

The chain carries TRBV12-3 or TRBV12-4 and TRBJ2-5; TRBD2 matches at 10 bases. The DNA end is more similar to TRBJ2-1, so the J call may be wrong. The CDR3 consists of 15 residues. For the CDR3, the DNA is TGTGCCAGCAGACCGGGACTAGCGCGGGGCAATGAGCAGTTCTTC. Amino acids: CASRPGLARGNEQFF.

This clonotype showed up just once. The V and J genes are TRBV12-5 and TRBJ2-5, with 7 nucleotides matching TRBD1. Germline V CDR1 and CDR2: LGHNT, FRNRAP. J gave up 0 bases and V 6 bases, and 1 base lay outside the gene matches. This CDR3 comprises 13 residues. The CDR3 DNA follows: TGTGCTAGTGGACAGGGGTACCAAGAGACCCAGTACTTC. Its translation is CASGQGYQETQYF.

V and J are TRBV24-1 and TRBJ2-5; 7 bases match TRBD1. This CDR3 has 13 amino acids. The germline gives CDR1 KGHDR, CDR2 SFDVKD. V lost 4 bases to trimming and J lost 7 bases; unmatched junction nucleotides: 5. This chain's CDR3 is CATSEGTVLTQYF. In DNA, the CDR3 is TGTGCCACCAGTGAAGGGACAGTATTGACCCAGTACTTC.

The V gene is TRBV15, the J gene TRBJ1-1; TRBD1 might be the D (5 bases). The germline V gene encodes CDR1 LNHNV and CDR2 YYDKDF (reference sequence). Deletions cut 0 bases from V and 8 bases from J, with 13 bases between. This CDR3 is built from 14 residues. The CDR3 DNA reads as TGTGCCACCAGCAGAGATTTTGGCAGGGAGGAAGCTTTCTTT. Translating it yields CATSRDFGREEAFF.

This chain uses TRBV9 with TRBJ1-3; TRBD1 aligns across 8 bases. This CDR3 region has 16 residues. Trimming removed 3 bases from V and 3 bases from J; junction bases left unmatched: 8. Germline-derived CDR1 and CDR2 are SGDLS and YYNGEE. The CDR3 nucleotides are TGTGCCAGCAGCGGCCAACTCGACAGGGGTGGAAACACCATATATTTT. Encoded protein: CASSGQLDRGGNTIYF. The entire variable domain, with the rest obtained from reference TRBV9 and TRBJ1-3, is as follows: DSGVTQTPKHLITATGQRVTLRCSPRSGDLSVYWYQQSLDQGLQFLIQYYNGEERAKGNILERFSAQQFPDLHSELNLSSLELGDSALYFCASSGQLDRGGNTIYFGEGSWLTVV.

The J gene is TRBJ1-1, the V gene TRBV10-3; possibly TRBD1 for D (5 bases). V was shortened by 2 bases and J by 5 bases, with 12 bases between the two germline ends. Germline loops: CDR1 ENHRY, CDR2 SYGVKD. The CDR3 extends over 14 amino acids. This CDR3 reads CAISESQGETEAFF. CDR3 DNA sequence: TGTGCCATCAGTGAGAGCCAGGGTGAGACTGAAGCTTTCTTT.

This clonotype has only a few counts. The DNA of the CDR3 is TGCAGCGTACAGGGATTCACTGGAAACACCATATATTTT. Its translation is CSVQGFTGNTIYF. The chain employs TRBV29-1 and TRBJ1-3, with TRBD1 as a possible D gene (6 bases). CDR1 and CDR2 from the germline V gene are SQVTM and ANQGSEA. The V end was cut by 6 bases, the J end by 2 bases, with 11 bases between. This CDR3 is built from 13 residues.

This clonotype was observed a few times. The genes are TRBV29-1 and TRBJ2-5, with 7 bases identical to TRBD2. The DNA end is more similar to TRBJ2-1, so the J call may be wrong. This CDR3 is 14 amino acids long. The germline V gene encodes CDR1 SQVTM and CDR2 ANQGSEA. CDR3 coding DNA: TGCAGCGTTGAGAGACCAGGGAGGGCCAATGAGCAGTTCTTC. Protein: CSVERPGRANEQFF.

This clonotype has just a few counts. J is TRBJ1-3 and V is TRBV6-6; TRBD1 matches at 8 bases. Germline values: CDR1 MNHNY, CDR2 SVGAGI (reference sequence). This CDR3 has 15 amino acids. After removal of 4 bases from V and 4 bases from J, the junction contained 6 bases not matched to a gene. The CDR3 DNA sequence: TGTGCCAGCAGTTTCGCGGGGACAGGAGGAAACACCATATATTTT. Translated, it gives CASSFAGTGGNTIYF.

The CDR3 DNA is TGTGCCAGCAGCAAAACAGGGGGCAATGAGCAGTTCTTC. Translated, it gives CASSKTGGNEQFF. V gene TRBV7-3 combines with J gene TRBJ2-5; 8 bases match TRBD1. The tail of the sequence fits TRBJ2-1 better, so the J call may be wrong. The CDR3 has 13 amino acids. The V gene's germline CDR1 is SGHTA and CDR2 FQGTGA.

The chain has TRBV6-2 or TRBV6-3 and TRBJ1-2; D not certain. CDR3 length equals 12 residues. Germline assignment: CDR1 MNHEY and CDR2 SVGEGT. The germline V and J ends were trimmed by 5 bases and 5 bases, with 9 bases remaining between them. The CDR3 reads CASSDTRYGYTF. DNA of the CDR3: TGTGCCAGCAGTGATACAAGATATGGCTACACCTTC.

J is TRBJ2-5 and V is TRBV27; a weak D match, TRBD1 (5 bases). The CDR3 spans 14 residues. Germline V gives CDR1 MNHEY, CDR2 SMNVEV (reference sequence). Trimming took 4 bases from V and 3 from J, leaving 12 bases between them. In DNA, the CDR3 is TGTGCCAGCAGTTGGCGCGACAGTGAAGAGACCCAGTACTTC. Translated: CASSWRDSEETQYF.

The chain recombines TRBV6-1 with TRBJ2-4; D tentatively reads TRBD1 or TRBD2 (5 bases each). V lost 6 bases, J lost 0 bases, and 21 bases lay in between. Germline lookup yields CDR1 MNHNS and CDR2 SASEGT. The CDR3 length is 18 residues. The CDR3 reads CASSGIGTGVLAKNIQYF. CDR3 bases: TGTGCCAGCAGCGGAATTGGGACCGGGGTCCTAGCCAAAAACATTCAGTACTTC.

CDR3 loop: CASSKPGLIYEQYF. CDR3 coding DNA: TGCGCCAGCAGCAAACCGGGACTCATATACGAGCAGTACTTC. The chain recombines TRBV4-1 with TRBJ2-7, with D perhaps TRBD2 (6 bases). V lost 5 bases to trimming and J lost 4 bases, with 15 bases between them. Germline CDR1 MGHRA, CDR2 YSYEKL. This CDR3 has 14 amino acids.